This TCR beta chain was observed in a study of control samples from healthy donors and cancer patients (dated by TCRdb to about 2020). The cysteine opens and the phenylalanine closes a CDR3 of 17 amino acids. The CDR3 DNA has 51 bases and is translated from base 1. CDR1 and CDR2 are drawn from the germline V gene: SGHTA, FQGNSA. Preparation of the library involved the immunoSEQ multiplex PCR assay. TCRdb's version of the immuneACCESS table is confined to in-frame rearrangements and falls short of the full clone set. An unresolved V gene accounts for under half of the shortfall where checked; the remainder is of unknown origin. This sample lists approximately 100,000 clones; around 90% were detected once. The leading ten clones occupy around 3% of the sample. This clone was counted a single time. Its antigen specificity is not known. The germline gene is not matched at one end of the junction; a read error may be the cause.

Sequencing was carried out using blood. This receptor chain uses TRBV7-2 and TRBJ2-2; the D segment is perhaps TRBD1 or TRBD2, each sharing 5 matched bases. The source of this sequence is a human donor in good health. The donor label of this sample is uncertain. CDR3 region: CASSPPLVTSMGGGLFF. The nucleotide sequence reads as follows: TGTGCCAGCAGCCCACCTTTGGTTACGTCCATGGGTGGGGGGCTGTTTTTT.